The present T cell receptor (beta chain) was sequenced within a study of regulatory T cells in long-lasting Graves disease. Time point denoted: persistent/refractory GD, antithyroid drugs over 5 years with positive TRAb. The authors made the TCR library using RNA they extracted from PBMCs. Investigators prepared the TCR beta libraries by applying iRepertoire HTBI primers and Arm-PCR of CDR3 regions. Using its own MiXCR run on the multiplex PCR reads, TCRdb lists one record per CDR3 protein. The sample has 400,000 to 500,000 distinct CDR3 sequences, about 22% seen once. The germline V gene encodes CDR1 SGHRS and CDR2 YFSETQ. Unmatched junction bases numbered 7, after V lost 4 bases and J lost 3 bases. The CDR3 is 14 amino acids.

The specimen was peripheral blood mononuclear cells (PBMCs), collected when the disease was refractory, from a patient treated with antithyroid drugs. V usage is TRBV5-1 and J usage is TRBJ2-7; 7 bases are shared with TRBD1. The sequence came from a female donor with Graves disease. The CDR3 DNA follows: TGCGCCAGCAGCGCCGGACAGGTAAACTACGAGCAGTACTTC. This encodes CASSAGQVNYEQYF.